A selection of T cell receptor beta chains follows, all from one sample in a study of T cell responses to AZD1222 COVID-19 vaccine. The data were produced by immunoSEQ multiplex PCR, yet TCRdb's version contains in-frame clones alone and is incomplete. The data show 130,000 to 150,000 clones, approximately 86% seen once. The starting material was peripheral blood, obtained 28 days after the second dose of the MenACWY control vaccine. All receptors come from an adult who received the MenACWY meningococcal vaccine as a control. CDR3s include the opening cysteine and the closing phenylalanine or tryptophan. D genes are given only for firm matches. The listing skips clone size in some rows; elsewhere it reads once, few, many or a size class.

TRBJ1-1	.	.	TRBV12-3/TRBV12-4	CASTWTLNTEAFF	TGTGCCAGCACCTGGACACTGAACACTGAAGCTTTCTTT
TRBJ2-2	once	.	TRBV13	CASSFLRRPPGELFF	TGTGCCAGCAGCTTTCTTCGGAGACCGCCCGGGGAGCTGTTTTTT
TRBJ1-3	.	.	TRBV7-3	CASSKDSYSGNTIYF	TGTGCCAGCAGCAAGGACAGCTACTCTGGAAACACCATATATTTT
TRBJ2-1	.	.	TRBV7-9	CASSPLEGLYNEQFF	TGTGCCAGCAGCCCCCTCGAAGGCCTCTACAATGAGCAGTTCTTC
TRBJ1-2	.	.	TRBV6-1	CASSEGIEFYGYTF	TGTGCCAGCAGTGAAGGTATTGAGTTTTATGGCTACACCTTC
TRBJ2-1	.	.	TRBV29-1	CSVADPNEQFF	TGCAGCGTTGCCGACCCCAATGAGCAGTTCTTC
TRBJ1-1	.	.	TRBV29-1	CSVERGFRGKMNTEAFF	TGCAGCGTTGAACGAGGTTTTAGGGGAAAAATGAACACTGAAGCTTTCTTT
TRBJ1-4	few	.	TRBV3-1/TRBV3-2	CASSQGSGDNEKLFF	TGTGCCAGCAGCCAAGGGTCAGGGGATAATGAAAAACTGTTTTTT
TRBJ1-1	.	.	TRBV9	CASSPRTANTEAFF	TGTGCCAGCAGCCCCAGGACGGCGAACACTGAAGCTTTCTTT
TRBJ2-5	.	.	TRBV9	CASSELRAGETQYF	TGTGCCAGCAGCGAGCTCCGGGCGGGGGAGACCCAGTACTTC
TRBJ2-3	.	.	TRBV14	CASSQDLRGRKGDTQYF	TGTGCCAGCAGCCAAGATCTTCGGGGCCGGAAGGGAGATACGCAGTATTTT
TRBJ1-4	.	TRBD1	TRBV28	CASSSLGGGGEKLFF	TGTGCCAGCAGTAGCCTCGGGGGAGGGGGCGAAAAACTGTTTTTT
TRBJ2-5	.	.	TRBV7-2	CASSFQGSQETQYF	TGTGCCAGCAGCTTTCAGGGAAGCCAAGAGACCCAGTACTTC
TRBJ1-1	once	.	TRBV9	CASSADRKMNTEAFF	TGTGCCAGCAGCGCCGACAGGAAAATGAACACTGAAGCTTTCTTT
TRBJ2-5	.	TRBD2	TRBV6-5	CAVRGLADQETQYF	TGTGCCGTCCGAGGACTAGCGGACCAAGAGACCCAGTACTTC
TRBJ1-5	.	.	TRBV7-2	CASSRDSNQPQHF	TGTGCCAGCAGCCGGGATAGCAATCAGCCCCAGCATTTT
TRBJ2-1	.	.	TRBV19	CASSIDAQLEQFF	TGTGCCAGTAGTATAGACGCGCAACTGGAGCAGTTCTTC
TRBJ2-3	.	TRBD1	TRBV2	CASSVGQADTQYF	TGTGCCAGCAGTGTGGGACAGGCAGATACGCAGTATTTT
TRBJ1-4	once	.	TRBV5-4	CASSFEGATNEKLFF	TGTGCCAGCAGCTTTGAGGGGGCAACTAATGAAAAACTGTTTTTT
TRBJ2-3	.	TRBD1	TRBV7-6	CASSFRDRKSTDTQYF	TGTGCCAGCAGCTTCCGGGACAGGAAAAGCACAGATACGCAGTATTTT
TRBJ2-1	.	.	TRBV5-1	CASSLGGSSYNEQFF	TGCGCCAGCAGCTTGGGGGGGAGCTCCTACAATGAGCAGTTCTTC
TRBJ2-5	.	.	TRBV5-4	CASSLGQGKETQYF	TGTGCCAGCAGCTTGGGGCAGGGCAAAGAGACCCAGTACTTC
TRBJ1-2	.	.	TRBV7-9	CASSYTDYGYTF	TGTGCCAGCAGTTATACAGACTATGGCTACACCTTC
TRBJ1-2	.	TRBD1	TRBV25-1	CASSDPTGGYYGYTF	TGTGCCAGCAGTGACCCTACAGGGGGCTACTATGGCTACACCTTC
TRBJ1-4	.	.	TRBV15	CATSKVRNGNEKLFF	TGTGCCACCAGCAAGGTTCGGAATGGTAATGAAAAACTGTTTTTT
TRBJ1-2	.	TRBD1	TRBV9	CASSVGTGGYNGYTF	TGTGCCAGCAGCGTAGGGACAGGGGGCTATAATGGCTACACCTTC
TRBJ2-1	.	TRBD2	TRBV28	CASSSELAGVVGEQFF	TGTGCCAGCAGTTCAGAGCTAGCGGGAGTGGTGGGTGAGCAGTTCTTC
TRBJ1-2	.	TRBD1	TRBV30	CAWTTGIYGYTF	TGTGCCTGGACGACAGGGATTTATGGCTACACCTTC
TRBJ1-3	.	.	TRBV15	CATTTLTSGSGNTIYF	TGTGCCACCACCACTCTGACTTCGGGGTCTGGAAACACCATATATTTT
TRBJ2-5	.	.	TRBV4-1	CASSQGLGRTQYF	TGCGCCAGCAGCCAAGGACTAGGGAGGACCCAGTACTTC
TRBJ2-5	.	.	TRBV12-5	CASGPAGSSEGETQYF	TGTGCTAGTGGTCCCGCGGGGAGTAGTGAGGGAGAGACCCAGTACTTC
TRBJ1-1	.	.	TRBV11-2	CASSPQWGALHTEAFF	TGTGCCAGCAGCCCGCAGTGGGGGGCGCTACACACTGAAGCTTTCTTT
TRBJ2-1	.	TRBD1	TRBV24-1	CATSDTGDRGVYNEQFF	TGTGCCACCAGTGATACTGGTGACAGGGGAGTTTACAATGAGCAGTTCTTC
TRBJ2-1	.	.	TRBV3-1/TRBV3-2	CASKRPGNEQFF	TGTGCCAGCAAACGCCCTGGTAATGAGCAGTTCTTC
TRBJ2-4	few	TRBD2	TRBV11-2	CASSLAGDGRIQYF	TGTGCCAGCAGTCTAGCGGGAGACGGGCGCATTCAGTACTTC
TRBJ1-2	.	.	TRBV4-2	CASTSGSYGYTF	TGTGCCAGCACCTCAGGGAGCTATGGCTACACCTTC
TRBJ1-2	.	.	TRBV19	CASSIDLNAKTFGYTF	TGTGCCAGTAGTATAGATCTCAACGCCAAGACGTTTGGCTACACCTTC
TRBJ2-7	.	.	TRBV4-2	CASSQDSAQSSYEQYF	TGTGCCAGCAGCCAAGATTCGGCACAGAGCTCCTACGAGCAGTACTTC
TRBJ2-3	few	TRBD1	TRBV2	CASSRQGEGTDTQYF	TGTGCCAGCAGTAGACAGGGTGAGGGCACAGATACGCAGTATTTT
TRBJ2-7	.	TRBD2	TRBV6-6	CASFPTSGGVGQYF	TGTGCCAGCTTTCCGACTAGCGGGGGAGTCGGGCAGTACTTC
TRBJ2-7	.	.	TRBV25-1	CASSERMATDEQYF	TGTGCCAGCAGTGAGAGGATGGCGACGGACGAGCAGTACTTC
TRBJ2-3	.	.	TRBV5-6	CASSLGAGAPDTQYF	TGTGCCAGCAGCTTGGGAGCCGGAGCACCAGATACGCAGTATTTT
TRBJ1-1	.	.	TRBV7-8	CASSLGQGYTEAFF	TGTGCCAGCAGCTTAGGGCAGGGCTACACTGAAGCTTTCTTT
TRBJ2-7	.	.	TRBV9	CASSRSSGYEQYF	TGTGCCAGCAGCCGATCGTCAGGGTACGAGCAGTACTTC
TRBJ2-2	.	.	TRBV10-2	CASLLRDSGELFF	TGCGCCAGCCTATTACGGGATTCCGGGGAGCTGTTTTTT
TRBJ2-3	.	.	TRBV6-5	CASSRKGPDTQYF	TGTGCCAGCAGCCGGAAAGGACCAGATACGCAGTATTTT
TRBJ2-5	.	TRBD1	TRBV7-3	CASSLRRQGETQYF	TGTGCCAGCAGCTTAAGGCGACAGGGCGAGACCCAGTACTTC
TRBJ2-7	.	.	TRBV6-5	CASSYPPRQMSYEQYF	TGTGCCAGCAGTTACCCTCCACGGCAGATGTCCTACGAGCAGTACTTC
TRBJ2-1	.	TRBD2	TRBV11-2	CASSLGRGLAYNEQFF	TGTGCCAGCAGCTTAGGAAGGGGACTAGCTTACAATGAGCAGTTCTTC
TRBJ2-7	.	TRBD2	TRBV19	CASSILAGSNYEQYF	TGTGCCAGTAGTATACTAGCGGGGAGTAACTACGAGCAGTACTTC
TRBJ1-2	.	.	TRBV9	CASSVDETIYGYTF	TGTGCCAGCAGCGTAGATGAGACTATCTATGGCTACACCTTC
TRBJ1-1	.	.	TRBV5-1	CASRQGDTEAFF	TGCGCCAGCAGGCAGGGCGACACTGAAGCTTTCTTT
TRBJ1-5	.	.	TRBV6-1	CASSEGVGGLPQHF	TGTGCCAGCAGTGAAGGCGTTGGGGGCCTGCCCCAGCATTTT